This T cell receptor beta chain was captured in a study of T cells after posttransplantation cyclophosphamide. Notes on the study in general: Blood and skin or GI T cell repertoires showed limited TRB overlap. Recipient CMV seropositivity and CMV reactivation strongly tracked TRB clonality. Later post-transplant blood repertoires were often dominated by donor CD8+ memory clones.

Germline assignment: CDR1 MNHEY and CDR2 SVGAGI. The CDR3 sequence is 15 residues long. V was pared by 0 bases and J by 0 bases, with 8 bases between. On this clone: Its antigen is currently unknown.

Only in-frame clones appear in the TCRdb table, and some are missing; sequencing was by immunoSEQ multiplex PCR. The table has 16,000 or so clones, almost 95% seen once. Busulfan-fludarabine conditioning, marrow transplant, and cyclophosphamide on days +3 and +4 were administered. This rearrangement joins TRBV6-5 to TRBJ1-1; no definite D call. The origin of this receptor is a male patient over 55 who received an allogeneic stem cell transplant from a related donor and was CMV-positive. Some T cells may be supplied by the graft donor. Sequencing was performed on CD4+ T cells sorted from blood, taken after allogeneic stem cell transplant with posttransplant cyclophosphamide. The CDR3 sequence: CASSYSTSLNTEAFF. The CDR3 DNA reads as TGTGCCAGCAGTTACTCAACGAGTCTGAACACTGAAGCTTTCTTT.